The clone carrying this TCR beta chain was detected only a few times. This sample was taken from a study of blood T cells in healthy people across ages. This CDR3 spans 14 amino acids. V shed 4 bases, J shed 5 bases, and the junction held 7 bases outside the gene matches. Per the germline V gene, CDR1 is SGHRS and CDR2 is YFSETQ. Researchers collected roughly 9.8 milliliters of peripheral blood from every single donor. Next came a second PCR, run for about 6 to 11 cycles, which used a sample-barcoded 5' primer along with a J-beta primer mix. A minimum of 2.5 million CDR3-containing paired-end reads was obtained for each sample. TCRdb recomputed calls from the 5' RACE reads with MiXCR, one row per CDR3 protein. This sample has under 1 million distinct CDR3 sequences; 40% to 50% occur once, and the top ten carry roughly 18%.

The sequence was collected from a man in his 60s in good health. This chain joins TRBV5-1 and TRBJ2-5; 8 positions match TRBD2. Sequences were obtained from blood. The CDR3 coding sequence is TGCGCCAGCAGCACCCGACTAGCGTCGGAGACCCAGTACTTC. Translation: CASSTRLASETQYF. Looking up the rest from reference TRBV5-1 and TRBJ2-5 gives the full variable domain: KAGVTQTPRYLIKTRGQQVTLSCSPISGHRSVSWYQQTPGQGLQFLFEYFSETQRNKGNFPGRFSGRQFSNSRSEMNVSTLELGDSALYLCASSTRLASETQYFGPGTRLLVL.